Included here is one T cell receptor (beta chain) sequence, with context. Its cognate antigen is unknown. At one end, the junction sequence differs from germline, possibly due to a read error. Together with a sample-barcoded 5' primer, a J-beta primer mix was included in a second PCR lasting roughly 7 to 11 cycles. Any given sample supplied a minimum of 2.5 million CDR3-containing paired-end reads. One entry per CDR3 protein results from TCRdb running MiXCR on the 5' RACE reads. The table includes hundreds of thousands of distinct CDR3 sequences, 35% to 45% detected once. The germline gives CDR1 LNHNV, CDR2 YYDKDF (reference sequence). The CDR3 is 14 amino acids. The sample is drawn from a study of blood T cells in healthy people across ages. General observations from the study: Both naive CD4+ cell counts and diversity were greater in long-lived donors than in aged donors.

This TCR derives from a woman aged 55-69 years in good health. The source material was blood. The rearrangement uses TRBV15 and TRBJ2-7; D is possibly TRBD2 (5 bases). CDR3 protein: CATCRDVGSDEQYF. The CDR3 bases are TGTGCCACCTGCAGAGATGTAGGGAGCGACGAGCAGTACTTC.